This T cell receptor (beta chain) comes out of a study of early T cells in non-severe SARS-CoV-2 infection. Across the whole study: From unsorted whole blood, bulk RNA was sequenced, and the chains remained unpaired. Study observations and caveats: Matching with VDJdb favored anti-spike CD8 responses (missing private and CD4 specificities).

V shed 0 bases and J shed 6 bases, with 5 bases lying between them. CDR3 length equals 13 residues. Germline-derived CDR1 and CDR2 are KGHSH and LQKENI. To note about this clonotype: Its antigen is as yet unknown.

Separate cDNA molecules each had unique molecular identifiers attached to them. TCRdb independently ran MiXCR on the 5' RACE reads; one entry per CDR3 protein. Among about 56,000 distinct CDR3 sequences listed, over 12% were seen once. The sequencing used whole blood, collected at baseline. This sequence was found in an adult who was a healthcare worker with PCR-confirmed SARS-CoV-2 infection or an uninfected control (not recorded which). This chain links TRBV18 with TRBJ2-2; D ambiguous. CDR3 in DNA: TGTGCCAGCTCACCACCGAAAGCCGGGGAGCTGTTTTTT. It encodes CASSPPKAGELFF.